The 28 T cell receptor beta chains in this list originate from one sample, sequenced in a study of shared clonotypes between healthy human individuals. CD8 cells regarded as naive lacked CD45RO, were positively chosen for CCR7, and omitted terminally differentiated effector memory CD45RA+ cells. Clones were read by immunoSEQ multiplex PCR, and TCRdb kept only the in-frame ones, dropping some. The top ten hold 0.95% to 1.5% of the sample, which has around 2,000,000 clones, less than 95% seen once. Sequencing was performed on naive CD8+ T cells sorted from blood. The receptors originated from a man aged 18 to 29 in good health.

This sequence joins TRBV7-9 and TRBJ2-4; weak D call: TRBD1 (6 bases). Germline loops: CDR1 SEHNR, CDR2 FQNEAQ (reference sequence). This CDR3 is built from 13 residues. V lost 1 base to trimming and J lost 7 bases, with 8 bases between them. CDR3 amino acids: CASSLGQGNIQYF. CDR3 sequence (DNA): TGTGCCAGCAGCTTAGGGCAGGGGAACATTCAGTACTTC.

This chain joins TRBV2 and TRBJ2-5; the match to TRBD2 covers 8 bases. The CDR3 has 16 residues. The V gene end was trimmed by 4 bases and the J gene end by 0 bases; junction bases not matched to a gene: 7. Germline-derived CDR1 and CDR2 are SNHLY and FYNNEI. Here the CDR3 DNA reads TGTGCCAGCAGTGGGGATAGCGGGGCCTACCAAGAGACCCAGTACTTC. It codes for CASSGDSGAYQETQYF. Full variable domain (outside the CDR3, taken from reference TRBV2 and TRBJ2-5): EPEVTQTPSHQVTQMGQEVILRCVPISNHLYFYWYRQILGQKVEFLVSFYNNEISEKSEIFDDQFSVERPDGSNFTLKIRSTKLEDSAMYFCASSGDSGAYQETQYFGPGTRLLVL.

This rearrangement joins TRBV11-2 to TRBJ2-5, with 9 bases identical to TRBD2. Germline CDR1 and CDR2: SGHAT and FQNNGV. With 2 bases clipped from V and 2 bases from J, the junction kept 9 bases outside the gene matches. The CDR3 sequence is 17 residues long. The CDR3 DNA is TGTGCCAGCAGCTTACACCCCGGCCTAGCGGGGCAAGAGACCCAGTACTTC. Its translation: CASSLHPGLAGQETQYF.

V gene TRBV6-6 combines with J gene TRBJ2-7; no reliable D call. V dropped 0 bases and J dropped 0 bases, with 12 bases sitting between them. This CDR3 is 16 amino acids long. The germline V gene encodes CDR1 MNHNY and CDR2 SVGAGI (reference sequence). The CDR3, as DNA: TGTGCCAGCAGTTACTCATCCGAGACTCTCTCCTACGAGCAGTACTTC. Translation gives CASSYSSETLSYEQYF.

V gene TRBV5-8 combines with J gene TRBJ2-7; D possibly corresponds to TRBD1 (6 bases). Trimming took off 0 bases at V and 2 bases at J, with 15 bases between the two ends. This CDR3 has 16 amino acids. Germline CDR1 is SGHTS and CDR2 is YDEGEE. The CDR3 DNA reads TGTGCCAGCAGCTTGGCTGCGCGGAAGGGGGCCTACGAGCAGTACTTC. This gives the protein CASSLAARKGAYEQYF.

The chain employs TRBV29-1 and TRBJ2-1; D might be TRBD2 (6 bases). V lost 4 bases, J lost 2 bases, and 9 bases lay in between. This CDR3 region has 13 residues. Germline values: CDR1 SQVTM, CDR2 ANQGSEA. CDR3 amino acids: CSVGGGTYNEQFF. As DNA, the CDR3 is TGCAGCGTTGGGGGCGGGACCTACAATGAGCAGTTCTTC.

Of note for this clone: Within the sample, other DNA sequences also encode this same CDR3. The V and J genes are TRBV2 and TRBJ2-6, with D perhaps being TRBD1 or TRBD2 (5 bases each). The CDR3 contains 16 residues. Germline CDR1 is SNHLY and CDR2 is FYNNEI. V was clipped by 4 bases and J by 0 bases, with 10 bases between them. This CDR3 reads CASSGDRSSGANVLTF. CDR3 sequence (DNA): TGTGCCAGCAGTGGGGACCGAAGCTCTGGGGCCAACGTCCTGACTTTC. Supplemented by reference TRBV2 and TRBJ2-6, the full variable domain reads EPEVTQTPSHQVTQMGQEVILRCVPISNHLYFYWYRQILGQKVEFLVSFYNNEISEKSEIFDDQFSVERPDGSNFTLKIRSTKLEDSAMYFCASSGDRSSGANVLTFGAGSRLTVL.

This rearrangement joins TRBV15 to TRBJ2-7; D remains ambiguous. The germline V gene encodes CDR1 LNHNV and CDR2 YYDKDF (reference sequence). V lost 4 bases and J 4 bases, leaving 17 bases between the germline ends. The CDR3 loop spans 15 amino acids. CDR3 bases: TGTGCCACCAGCATGGGCGTAGGGATCGAGTACGAGCAGTACTTC. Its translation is CATSMGVGIEYEQYF.

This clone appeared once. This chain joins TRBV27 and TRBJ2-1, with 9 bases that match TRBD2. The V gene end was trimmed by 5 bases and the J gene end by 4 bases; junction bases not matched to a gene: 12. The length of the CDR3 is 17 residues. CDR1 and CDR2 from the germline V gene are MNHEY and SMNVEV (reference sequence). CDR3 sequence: CASSHPNSGSRYNEQFF. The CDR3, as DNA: TGTGCCAGCAGTCATCCGAATAGCGGGAGTAGGTACAATGAGCAGTTCTTC.

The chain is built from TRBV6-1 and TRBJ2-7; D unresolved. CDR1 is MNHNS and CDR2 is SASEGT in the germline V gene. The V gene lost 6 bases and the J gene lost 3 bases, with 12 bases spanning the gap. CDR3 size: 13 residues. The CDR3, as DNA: TGTGCCAGCAGCTTTAACGGGTTCTACGAGCAGTACTTC. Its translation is CASSFNGFYEQYF.

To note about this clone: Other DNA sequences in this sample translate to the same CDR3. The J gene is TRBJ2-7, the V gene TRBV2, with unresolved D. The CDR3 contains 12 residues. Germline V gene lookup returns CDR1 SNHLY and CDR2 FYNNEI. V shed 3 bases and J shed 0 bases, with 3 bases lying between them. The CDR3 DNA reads TGTGCCAGCAGTGACGGCTCCTACGAGCAGTACTTC. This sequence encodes CASSDGSYEQYF.

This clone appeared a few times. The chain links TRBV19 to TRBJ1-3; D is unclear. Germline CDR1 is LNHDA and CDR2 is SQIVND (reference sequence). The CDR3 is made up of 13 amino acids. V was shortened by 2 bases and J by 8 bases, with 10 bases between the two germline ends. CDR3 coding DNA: TGTGCCAGTAGTATACTGACGATGGACACCATATATTTT. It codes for CASSILTMDTIYF. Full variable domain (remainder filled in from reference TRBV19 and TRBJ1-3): DGGITQSPKYLFRKEGQNVTLSCEQNLNHDAMYWYRQDPGQGLRLIYYSQIVNDFQKGDIAEGYSVSREKKESFPLTVTSAQKNPTAFYLCASSILTMDTIYFGEGSWLTVV.

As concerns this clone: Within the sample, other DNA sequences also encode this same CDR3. The CDR3 sequence is CASSPGTGGTYEQYF. The CDR3 DNA follows: TGTGCCAGTAGTCCCGGGACAGGGGGAACCTACGAGCAGTACTTC. The V and J genes are TRBV19 and TRBJ2-7; 11 bases map to TRBD1. This CDR3 has 15 residues. Germline trimming cut 5 bases from V and 2 bases from J; bases unmatched to any gene: 5. CDR1 and CDR2 from the germline V gene are LNHDA and SQIVND (reference sequence).

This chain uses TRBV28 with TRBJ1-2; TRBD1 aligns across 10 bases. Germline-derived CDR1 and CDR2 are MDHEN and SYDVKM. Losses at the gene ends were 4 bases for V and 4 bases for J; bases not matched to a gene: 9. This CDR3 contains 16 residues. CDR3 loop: CASSSTGTGVIYGYTF. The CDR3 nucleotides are TGTGCCAGCAGTTCAACCGGGACAGGGGTTATCTATGGCTACACCTTC.

The CDR3, as DNA: TGTGCCAGCATTAAGGACTGGGGCAATGAGCAGTTCTTC. Protein: CASIKDWGNEQFF. The V call is TRBV2, the J call TRBJ2-1, with a possible D match to TRBD2 (5 bases). Germline V lookup: CDR1 SNHLY, CDR2 FYNNEI. The CDR3 length is 13 residues. V was shortened by 7 bases and J by 6 bases, with 13 bases between the two germline ends.

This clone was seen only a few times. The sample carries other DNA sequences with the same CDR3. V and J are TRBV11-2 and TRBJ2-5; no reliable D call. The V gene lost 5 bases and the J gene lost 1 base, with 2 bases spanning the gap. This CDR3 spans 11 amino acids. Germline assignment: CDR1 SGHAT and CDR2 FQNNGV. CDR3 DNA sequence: TGTGCCAGCAGCCGCCAAGAGACCCAGTACTTC. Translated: CASSRQETQYF.

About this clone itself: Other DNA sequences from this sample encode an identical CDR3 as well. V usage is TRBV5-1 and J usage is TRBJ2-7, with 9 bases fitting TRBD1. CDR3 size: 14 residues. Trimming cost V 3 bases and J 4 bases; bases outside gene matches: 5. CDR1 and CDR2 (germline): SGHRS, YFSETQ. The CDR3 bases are TGCGCCAGCAGCTCCGCACAGGGGGCATACGAGCAGTACTTC. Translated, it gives CASSSAQGAYEQYF.

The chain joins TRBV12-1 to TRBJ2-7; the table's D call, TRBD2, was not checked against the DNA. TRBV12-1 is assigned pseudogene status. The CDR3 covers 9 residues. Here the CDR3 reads CAQMREQYF. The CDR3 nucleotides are TGTGCCCAAATGAGGGAGCAGTACTTC.

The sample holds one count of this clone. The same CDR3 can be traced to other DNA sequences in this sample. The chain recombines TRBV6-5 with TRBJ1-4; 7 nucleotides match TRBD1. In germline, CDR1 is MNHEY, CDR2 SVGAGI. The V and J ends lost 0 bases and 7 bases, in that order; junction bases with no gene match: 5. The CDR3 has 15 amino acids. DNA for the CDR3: TGTGCCAGCAGTTACTCAGGGGGCGCGGGTGAAAAACTGTTTTTT. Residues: CASSYSGGAGEKLFF.

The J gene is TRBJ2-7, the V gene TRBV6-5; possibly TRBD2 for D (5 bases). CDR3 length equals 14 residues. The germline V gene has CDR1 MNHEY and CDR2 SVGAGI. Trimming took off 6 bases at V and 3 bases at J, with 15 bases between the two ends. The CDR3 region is CASRPPGIDYEQYF. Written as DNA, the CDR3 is TGTGCCAGCAGACCTCCCGGGATAGACTACGAGCAGTACTTC.

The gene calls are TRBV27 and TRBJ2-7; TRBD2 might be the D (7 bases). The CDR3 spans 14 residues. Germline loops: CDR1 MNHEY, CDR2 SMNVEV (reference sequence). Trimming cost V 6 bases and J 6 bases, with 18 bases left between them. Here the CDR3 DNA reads TGTGCCAGCAGCCTAGGGGGGGCTGCCGGCGAGCAGTACTTC. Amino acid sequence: CASSLGGAAGEQYF.

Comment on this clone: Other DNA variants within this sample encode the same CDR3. The chain's CDR3 is CASSLGSVYEQYF. The CDR3 DNA follows: TGCGCCAGCAGCTTGGGGAGCGTTTACGAGCAGTACTTC. The gene calls are TRBV5-1 and TRBJ2-7; D ambiguous. The CDR3 length is 13 residues. Trimming removed 0 bases from V and 4 bases from J, with 8 bases in between. The germline V gene has CDR1 SGHRS and CDR2 YFSETQ.

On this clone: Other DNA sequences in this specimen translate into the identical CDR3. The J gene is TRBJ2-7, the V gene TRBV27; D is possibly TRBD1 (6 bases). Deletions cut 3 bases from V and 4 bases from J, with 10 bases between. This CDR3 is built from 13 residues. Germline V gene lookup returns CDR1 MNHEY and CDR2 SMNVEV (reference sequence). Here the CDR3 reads CASSFGQGYEQYF. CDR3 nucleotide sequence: TGTGCCAGCAGTTTCGGGCAGGGGTACGAGCAGTACTTC.

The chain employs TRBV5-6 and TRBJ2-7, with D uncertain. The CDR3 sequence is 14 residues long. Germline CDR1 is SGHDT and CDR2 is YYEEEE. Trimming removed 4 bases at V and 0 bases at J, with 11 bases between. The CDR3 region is CASSPDTDSYEQYF. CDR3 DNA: TGTGCCAGCAGCCCCGATACAGACTCCTACGAGCAGTACTTC.

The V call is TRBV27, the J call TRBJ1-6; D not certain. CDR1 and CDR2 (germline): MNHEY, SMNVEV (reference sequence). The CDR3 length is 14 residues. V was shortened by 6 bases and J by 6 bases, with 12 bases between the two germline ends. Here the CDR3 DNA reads TGTGCCAGCAGCCCGATCGATTCTAATTCACCCCTCCACTTT. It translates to CASSPIDSNSPLHF.

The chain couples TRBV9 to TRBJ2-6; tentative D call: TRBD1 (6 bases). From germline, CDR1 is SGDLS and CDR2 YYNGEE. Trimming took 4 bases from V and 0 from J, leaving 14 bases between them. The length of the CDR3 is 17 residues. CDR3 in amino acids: CASSTPTGYSGANVLTF. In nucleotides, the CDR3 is TGTGCCAGCAGCACCCCGACAGGTTACTCTGGGGCCAACGTCCTGACTTTC.

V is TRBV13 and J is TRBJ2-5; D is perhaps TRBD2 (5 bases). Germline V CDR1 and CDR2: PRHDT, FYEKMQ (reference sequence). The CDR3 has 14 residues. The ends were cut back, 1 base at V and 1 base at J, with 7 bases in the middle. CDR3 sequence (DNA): TGTGCCAGCAGCTTAGCAGCGGCCCAAGAGACCCAGTACTTC. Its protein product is CASSLAAAQETQYF.

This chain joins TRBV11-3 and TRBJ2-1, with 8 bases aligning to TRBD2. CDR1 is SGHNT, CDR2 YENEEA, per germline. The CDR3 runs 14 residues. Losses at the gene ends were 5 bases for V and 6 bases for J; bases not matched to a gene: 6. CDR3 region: CASSPRTSSNEQFF. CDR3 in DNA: TGTGCCAGCAGCCCCCGGACTAGCAGCAATGAGCAGTTCTTC.